These 17 T cell receptor beta chains originate from one sample sequenced in a study of T cells in localized non-small cell lung cancer. Data came from immunoSEQ multiplex PCR; TCRdb stores just in-frame clones and leaves some out. The data show 13,000 or so clones, with more than 80% seen just once and 28% held by the top ten. The starting material was peripheral blood, obtained before any cancer treatment. The receptors were gathered from a male donor at least 60 years old with stage I squamous cell lung carcinoma.

Only a few counts were recorded for this clone. The V and J genes are TRBV6-6 and TRBJ1-5; TRBD1 agrees at 9 bases. Germline assignment: CDR1 MNHNY and CDR2 SVGAGI (reference sequence). The CDR3 sequence is 15 residues long. The trim removed 5 bases at V and 7 bases at J, leaving 9 bases unmatched. CDR3: CASSAGTGLDQPQHF. In DNA, the CDR3 is TGTGCCAGCAGTGCCGGGACAGGGTTGGACCAGCCCCAGCATTTT.

The V gene is TRBV6-1, the J gene TRBJ1-1; 7 nucleotides align to TRBD1. V lost 4 bases to trimming and J lost 7 bases; unmatched junction nucleotides: 9. CDR3 size: 14 residues. Germline V gene data show CDR1 as MNHNS and CDR2 as SASEGT. The DNA of the CDR3 is TGTGCCAGCAGTGGGGCAGGGGGGGAAGGTGAAGCTTTCTTT. It is translated as CASSGAGGEGEAFF.

The chain employs TRBV9 and TRBJ2-7; possible D gene TRBD2, 6 bases. The CDR3 runs 16 residues. CDR1 SGDLS and CDR2 YYNGEE come from the germline V gene. V dropped 2 bases and J dropped 5 bases, with 20 bases sitting between them. This chain's CDR3 is CASSVGPGLMGHEQYF. The CDR3 DNA sequence: TGTGCCAGCAGCGTCGGTCCGGGACTTATGGGGCACGAGCAGTACTTC.

The gene calls are TRBV11-2 and TRBJ2-4; D might be TRBD1 (6 bases). The CDR3 length is 16 residues. The germline V gene has CDR1 SGHAT and CDR2 FQNNGV. The V and J ends lost 1 base and 5 bases respectively, with 15 bases between them. The CDR3, as DNA: TGTGCCAGCAGCTTAGTAGGGACACTAGGGGAAAACATTCAGTACTTC. Amino acids: CASSLVGTLGENIQYF. Together with reference TRBV11-2 and TRBJ2-4, the CDR3 gives the full variable domain: EAGVAQSPRYKIIEKRQSVAFWCNPISGHATLYWYQQILGQGPKLLIQFQNNGVVDDSQLPKDRFSAERLKGVDSTLKIQPAKLEDSAVYLCASSLVGTLGENIQYFGAGTRLSVL.

The chain couples TRBV6-1 to TRBJ1-1, with a possible D match to TRBD1 (5 bases). The CDR3 loop spans 13 amino acids. Trimming pared 8 bases from V and 1 base from J, leaving 11 bases between. The germline V gene encodes CDR1 MNHNS and CDR2 SASEGT. The CDR3 DNA follows: TGTGCCAGCCAAACAACAGGGAACACTGAAGCTTTCTTT. It yields the protein CASQTTGNTEAFF.

The V and J genes are TRBV5-8 and TRBJ1-2, with a weak D call TRBD1 (5 bases). This CDR3 is built from 14 residues. CDR1 and CDR2 from the germline V gene are SGHTS and YDEGEE. The ends were cut back, 4 bases at V and 4 bases at J, with 14 bases in the middle. The CDR3 is CASSQGTASYGYTF. CDR3 bases: TGTGCCAGCAGCCAAGGGACGGCTTCCTATGGCTACACCTTC.

The gene calls are TRBV19 and TRBJ1-1; no firm D call. In germline, CDR1 is LNHDA, CDR2 SQIVND (reference sequence). Trimming took 4 bases from V and 1 from J, leaving 7 bases between them. The CDR3 is 13 amino acids. The CDR3 loop is CASSKRSNTEAFF. In DNA form, the CDR3 reads TGTGCCAGTAGTAAGCGTTCGAACACTGAAGCTTTCTTT.

The chain links TRBV5-1 to TRBJ2-1; 8 bases match TRBD2. The CDR3 is 13 residues long. J lost 9 bases, V lost 0 bases, and 2 bases had no gene match. Per the germline V gene, CDR1 is SGHRS and CDR2 is YFSETQ. CDR3: CASSLGAGGEQFF. For the CDR3, the DNA is TGCGCCAGCAGCTTGGGGGCGGGAGGTGAGCAGTTCTTC.

The chain uses TRBV18 and TRBJ2-1; 9 bases fit TRBD2. CDR1 and CDR2 from the germline V gene are KGHSH and LQKENI. The CDR3 runs to 14 residues. The ends lost 6 bases at V and 8 bases at J; junction bases unmatched: 8. The CDR3 loop is CASSQLIAGDEQFF. The CDR3 nucleotides read TGTGCCAGCTCCCAGTTGATAGCGGGAGATGAGCAGTTCTTC.

The chain combines TRBV4-2 with TRBJ2-7, with 10 bases fitting TRBD2. This CDR3 contains 15 residues. The trim removed 5 bases at V and 2 bases at J, leaving 6 bases unmatched. Germline loops: CDR1 LGHNA, CDR2 YNFKEQ. The CDR3 reads CASSTRTSGTYEQYF. Written as DNA, the CDR3 is TGTGCCAGCAGCACCCGGACTAGCGGCACCTACGAGCAGTACTTC.

A note on this clone: The germline gene is not matched at one end of the junction; a read error may be the cause. The identical CDR3 is also encoded by other nucleotide sequences in the sample. This chain connects TRBV28 to TRBJ2-2; 8 nucleotides align to TRBD2. The length of the CDR3 is 13 residues. CDR1 is MDHEN, CDR2 SYDVKM, per germline. Written as DNA, the CDR3 is TGTGCCCGCAGGCCCCGGGGGGGCGGGGAGCTGTTTTTT. It codes for CARRPRGGGELFF.

This sequence joins TRBV5-6 and TRBJ2-1, with D maybe TRBD1 (6 bases). The V end lost 2 bases, the J end lost 4 bases, and 13 bases lay between the germline ends. CDR3 length: 15 amino acids. The germline V gene encodes CDR1 SGHDT and CDR2 YYEEEE. CDR3 sequence: CASSLETGLYNEQFF. CDR3 in DNA: TGTGCCAGCAGCTTAGAAACAGGGTTATACAATGAGCAGTTCTTC. The variable domain in full, with the rest retrieved from reference TRBV5-6 and TRBJ2-1, is DAGVTQSPTHLIKTRGQQVTLRCSPKSGHDTVSWYQQALGQGPQFIFQYYEEEERQRGNFPDRFSGHQFPNYSSELNVNALLLGDSALYLCASSLETGLYNEQFFGPGTRLTVL.

V is TRBV14 and J is TRBJ2-1; 14 bases align to TRBD2. Unmatched junction bases numbered 9, after V lost 4 bases and J lost 4 bases. Germline CDR1 reads SGHDN; CDR2 reads FVKESK. This CDR3 comprises 18 residues. CDR3 sequence reads: CASSPGLAGGPLYNEQFF. The CDR3 DNA reads as TGTGCCAGCAGCCCAGGACTAGCGGGAGGCCCTCTTTACAATGAGCAGTTCTTC.

This clone is judged hyperexpanded (1% or more). This chain's CDR3 is CASGSDGGYGYTF. The CDR3 coding sequence is TGTGCCAGCGGGTCCGACGGGGGATATGGCTACACCTTC. The V and J genes are TRBV6-5 and TRBJ1-2, with D possibly matching TRBD1 (5 bases). The CDR3 runs 13 residues. Germline V CDR1 and CDR2: MNHEY, SVGAGI. V lost 8 bases to trimming and J lost 5 bases, with 15 bases between them.

The J gene is TRBJ2-7, the V gene TRBV5-1, with 8 bases lining up with TRBD2. Germline CDR1 is SGHRS and CDR2 is YFSETQ. CDR3 length: 12 amino acids. V lost 4 bases and J lost 6; bases outside the gene matches: 3. The CDR3 loop is CASSREGGEQYF. The CDR3 DNA is TGCGCCAGCAGCCGGGAGGGGGGCGAGCAGTACTTC.

The chain recombines TRBV10-1 with TRBJ2-1; D unclear. The V end was cut by 0 bases, the J end by 5 bases, with 8 bases between. Per the germline V gene, CDR1 is WNHNN and CDR2 is SYGVQD (reference sequence). CDR3 length: 14 amino acids. The CDR3 nucleotides read TGCGCCAGCAGTGAGTCAAACTGGAACAATGAGCAGTTCTTC. Translating it yields CASSESNWNNEQFF.

This chain uses TRBV4-1 with TRBJ2-1; TRBD2 is a possible D gene (5 bases). The CDR3 length is 18 residues. Looked up from germline, CDR1 is MGHRA and CDR2 is YSYEKL. Trimming pared 3 bases from V and 0 bases from J, leaving 18 bases between. CDR3 DNA sequence: TGCGCCAGCAGCCACCCCCCAGACGGTGGGAGCTCCTACAATGAGCAGTTCTTC. Encoded protein: CASSHPPDGGSSYNEQFF.